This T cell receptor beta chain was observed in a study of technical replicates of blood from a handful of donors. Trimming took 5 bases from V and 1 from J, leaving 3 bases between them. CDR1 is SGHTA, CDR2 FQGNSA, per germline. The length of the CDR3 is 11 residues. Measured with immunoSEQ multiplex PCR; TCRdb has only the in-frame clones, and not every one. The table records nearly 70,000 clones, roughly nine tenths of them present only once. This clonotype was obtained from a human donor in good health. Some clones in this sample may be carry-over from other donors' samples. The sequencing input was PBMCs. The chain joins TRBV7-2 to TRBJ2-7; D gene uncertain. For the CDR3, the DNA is TGTGCCAGCAGCCTATCCTACGAGCAGTACTTC. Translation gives CASSLSYEQYF.